These 3 T cell receptor beta chains share one sample of origin, sequenced in a study of beta chain features in type 1 diabetes. Antigens of these TCRs are unknown. General study findings and limits: TCRB CDR3 length was moderately but significantly reduced in all four CD4+ subsets of Type 1 diabetes patients.

As every portion of the isolated RNA was reverse transcribed, the sequencing read expressed TCRB transcripts. Data came from immunoSEQ multiplex PCR; TCRdb stores just in-frame clones and leaves some out. The sample holds approximately 360,000 clones, about 12% seen once. The specimen was naive CD4+ T cells from blood. The receptors were gathered from a woman between 18 and 29 years old with type 1 diabetes.

This clone was counted a few times. The rearrangement links TRBV7-2 to TRBJ1-2, with a possible D match to TRBD1 (6 bases). Looked up from germline, CDR1 is SGHTA and CDR2 is FQGNSA. Trimming pared 7 bases from V and 2 bases from J, leaving 17 bases between. The CDR3 is 15 residues long. The CDR3 DNA follows: TGTGCCAGCATCAAGGGGGACCCCGGCAACTATGGCTACACCTTC. It specifies CASIKGDPGNYGYTF.

Only a few counts were recorded for this clone. V is TRBV28 and J is TRBJ2-2; D gene ambiguous. V lost 3 bases and J lost 6, with 8 bases in between. CDR1 is MDHEN, CDR2 SYDVKM, per germline. The CDR3 runs to 13 residues. The CDR3 nucleotides are TGTGCCAGCAGTTTCCCTCACTCCGGGGAGCTGTTTTTT. This sequence encodes CASSFPHSGELFF.

This clone was observed a handful of times. The genes are TRBV5-1 and TRBJ2-5; weak D call: TRBD1 (6 bases). CDR1 SGHRS and CDR2 YFSETQ come from the germline V gene. V lost 5 bases to trimming and J lost 0 bases, with 11 bases between them. The CDR3 extends over 14 amino acids. CDR3 sequence: CASRSTGYQETQYF. The CDR3 region has the DNA TGCGCCAGCAGGTCCACAGGGTACCAAGAGACCCAGTACTTC.